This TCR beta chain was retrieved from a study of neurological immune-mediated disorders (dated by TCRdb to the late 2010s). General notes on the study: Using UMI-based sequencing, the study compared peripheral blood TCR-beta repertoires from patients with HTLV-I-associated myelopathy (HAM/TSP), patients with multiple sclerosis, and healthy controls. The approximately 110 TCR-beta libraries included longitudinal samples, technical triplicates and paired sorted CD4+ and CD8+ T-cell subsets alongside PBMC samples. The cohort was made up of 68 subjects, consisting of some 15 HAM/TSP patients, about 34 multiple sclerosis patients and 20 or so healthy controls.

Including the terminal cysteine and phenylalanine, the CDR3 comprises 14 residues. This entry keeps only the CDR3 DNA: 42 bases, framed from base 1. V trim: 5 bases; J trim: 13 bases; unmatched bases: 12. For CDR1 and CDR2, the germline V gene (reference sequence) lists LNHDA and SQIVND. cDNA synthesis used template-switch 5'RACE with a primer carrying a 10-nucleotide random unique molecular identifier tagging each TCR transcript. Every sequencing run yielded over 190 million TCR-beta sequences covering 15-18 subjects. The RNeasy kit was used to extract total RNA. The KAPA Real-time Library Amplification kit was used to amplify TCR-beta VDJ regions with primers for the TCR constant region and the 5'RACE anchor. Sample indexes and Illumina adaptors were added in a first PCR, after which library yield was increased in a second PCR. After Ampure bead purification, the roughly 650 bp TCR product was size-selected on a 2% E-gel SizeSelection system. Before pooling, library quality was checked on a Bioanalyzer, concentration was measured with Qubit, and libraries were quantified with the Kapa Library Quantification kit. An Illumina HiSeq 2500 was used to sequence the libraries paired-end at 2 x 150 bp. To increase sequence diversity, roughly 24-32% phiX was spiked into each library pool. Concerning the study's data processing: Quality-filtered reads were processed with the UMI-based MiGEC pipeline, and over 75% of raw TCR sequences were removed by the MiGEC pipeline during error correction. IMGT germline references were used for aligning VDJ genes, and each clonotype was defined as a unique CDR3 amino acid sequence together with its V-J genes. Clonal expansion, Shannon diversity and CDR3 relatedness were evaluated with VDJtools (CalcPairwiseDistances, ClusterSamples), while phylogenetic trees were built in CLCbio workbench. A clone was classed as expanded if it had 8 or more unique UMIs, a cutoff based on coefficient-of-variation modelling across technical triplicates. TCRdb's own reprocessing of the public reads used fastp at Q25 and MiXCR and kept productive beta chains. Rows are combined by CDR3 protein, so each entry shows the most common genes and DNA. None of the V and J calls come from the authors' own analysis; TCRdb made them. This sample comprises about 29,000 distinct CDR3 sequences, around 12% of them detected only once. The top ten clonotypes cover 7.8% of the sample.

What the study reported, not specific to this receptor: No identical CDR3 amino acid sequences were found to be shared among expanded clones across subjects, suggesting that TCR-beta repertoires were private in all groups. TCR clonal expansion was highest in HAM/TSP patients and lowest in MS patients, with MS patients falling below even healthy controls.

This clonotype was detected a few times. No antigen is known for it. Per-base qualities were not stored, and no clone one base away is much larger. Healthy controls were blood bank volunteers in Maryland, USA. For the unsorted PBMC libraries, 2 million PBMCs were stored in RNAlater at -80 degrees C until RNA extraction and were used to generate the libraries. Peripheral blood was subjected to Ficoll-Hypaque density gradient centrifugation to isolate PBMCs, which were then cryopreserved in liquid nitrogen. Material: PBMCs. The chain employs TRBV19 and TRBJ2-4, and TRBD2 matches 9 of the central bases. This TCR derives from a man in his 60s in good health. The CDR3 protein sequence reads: CASSWRGLASLQYF. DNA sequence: TGTGCCAGTAGTTGGCGGGGACTAGCATCACTACAGTACTTC.